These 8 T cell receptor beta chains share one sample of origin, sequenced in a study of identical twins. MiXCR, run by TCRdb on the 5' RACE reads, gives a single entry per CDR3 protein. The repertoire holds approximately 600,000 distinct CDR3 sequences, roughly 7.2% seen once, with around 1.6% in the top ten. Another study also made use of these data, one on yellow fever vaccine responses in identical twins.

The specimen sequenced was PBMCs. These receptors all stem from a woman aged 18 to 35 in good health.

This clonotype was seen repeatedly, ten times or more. This CDR3 reads CASSLATSGRSSEQFF. The DNA of the CDR3 is TGCGCCAGCAGCTTGGCCACTAGCGGGAGGTCCTCTGAGCAGTTCTTC. The chain is built from TRBV5-1 and TRBJ2-1; 12 nucleotides agree with TRBD2. V lost 0 bases and J lost 9; bases outside the gene matches: 7. The CDR3 runs 16 residues. Per germline, CDR1 SGHRS and CDR2 YFSETQ.

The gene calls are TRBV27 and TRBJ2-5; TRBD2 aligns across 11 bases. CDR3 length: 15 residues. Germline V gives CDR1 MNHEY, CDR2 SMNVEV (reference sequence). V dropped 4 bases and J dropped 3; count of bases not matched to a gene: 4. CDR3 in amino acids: CASSSLAGGEETQYF. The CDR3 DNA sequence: TGTGCCAGCAGTTCCCTAGCGGGGGGAGAAGAGACCCAGTACTTC.

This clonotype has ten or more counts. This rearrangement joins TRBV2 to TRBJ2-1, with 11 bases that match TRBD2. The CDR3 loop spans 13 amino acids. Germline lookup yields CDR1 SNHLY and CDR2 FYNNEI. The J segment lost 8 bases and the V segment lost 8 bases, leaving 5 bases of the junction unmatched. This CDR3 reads CASSIAGGYEQFF. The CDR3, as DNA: TGTGCCAGCTCCATAGCGGGAGGGTATGAGCAGTTCTTC.

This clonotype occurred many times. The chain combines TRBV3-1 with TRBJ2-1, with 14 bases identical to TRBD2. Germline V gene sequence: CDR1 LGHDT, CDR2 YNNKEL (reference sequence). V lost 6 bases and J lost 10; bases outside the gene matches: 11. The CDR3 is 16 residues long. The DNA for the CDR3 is TGTGCCAGCAGTTTCAGACTAGCGGGGGGGCCGCGAGAGCAGTTCTTC. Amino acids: CASSFRLAGGPREQFF.

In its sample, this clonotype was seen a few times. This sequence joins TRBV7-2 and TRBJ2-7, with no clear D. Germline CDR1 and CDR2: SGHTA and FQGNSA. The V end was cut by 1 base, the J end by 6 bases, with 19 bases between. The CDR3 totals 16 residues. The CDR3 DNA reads TGTGCCAGCAGCTTAGACTGGCGCGGCCCGATCTCCGAGCAGTACTTC. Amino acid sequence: CASSLDWRGPISEQYF.

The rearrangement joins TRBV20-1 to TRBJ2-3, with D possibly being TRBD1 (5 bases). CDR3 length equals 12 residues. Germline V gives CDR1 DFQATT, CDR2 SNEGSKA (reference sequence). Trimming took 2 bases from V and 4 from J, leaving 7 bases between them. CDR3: CSARQGPDTQYF. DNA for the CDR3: TGCAGTGCTAGACAGGGTCCAGATACGCAGTATTTT.

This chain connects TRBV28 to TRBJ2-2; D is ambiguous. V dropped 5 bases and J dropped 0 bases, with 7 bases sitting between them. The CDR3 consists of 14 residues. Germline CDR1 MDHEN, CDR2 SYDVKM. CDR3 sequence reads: CASSPNANTGELFF. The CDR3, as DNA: TGTGCCAGCAGTCCCAATGCGAACACCGGGGAGCTGTTTTTT.

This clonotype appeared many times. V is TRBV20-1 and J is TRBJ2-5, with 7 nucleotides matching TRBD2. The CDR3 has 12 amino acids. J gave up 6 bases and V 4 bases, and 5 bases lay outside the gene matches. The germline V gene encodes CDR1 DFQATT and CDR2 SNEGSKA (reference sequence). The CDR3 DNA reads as TGCAGTGCTATCCTAGCGGTCCAGACCCAGTACTTC. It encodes CSAILAVQTQYF.